The 4 T cell receptor beta chains below come from one sample, sequenced in a study of read filtering for tumor transcriptome and immune sequencing. Molecular barcoded adaptors covering alpha/delta and beta/gamma chains were used on around 400 ng RNA. One entry per CDR3 protein results from TCRdb running MiXCR on the reads. The sample lists fewer than 90,000 distinct CDR3 sequences, around 12% seen once, with about 16% in the top ten. Sequenced sample: a population of CD138-negative cells sorted from bone marrow. The receptors originated from a donor at least 40 years old with multiple myeloma.

This clonotype came up many times. The J gene is TRBJ2-7, the V gene TRBV30; D unresolved. This CDR3 region has 14 residues. V was pared by 3 bases and J by 0 bases, with 12 bases between. CDR1 is GTSNPN, CDR2 SVGIG, per germline (reference sequence). The CDR3 is CAWSLDGFSYEQYF. The CDR3 DNA reads TGTGCCTGGAGCCTGGACGGGTTCTCCTACGAGCAGTACTTC.

This clonotype was seen ten or more times. The chain is built from TRBV3-1 and TRBJ2-7; maybe TRBD2 (5 bases). Germline values: CDR1 LGHDT, CDR2 YNNKEL (reference sequence). The CDR3 contains 16 residues. V dropped 4 bases and J dropped 0 bases, with 16 bases sitting between them. The CDR3 DNA follows: TGTGCCAGCAGCCCCGGCCGCCGGACTTCCTCCTACGAGCAGTACTTC. This codes for CASSPGRRTSSYEQYF.

The table lists this clonotype with many counts. This rearrangement joins TRBV3-1 to TRBJ2-7, with 7 bases lining up with TRBD1. The CDR3 is made up of 14 amino acids. After removal of 8 bases from V and 8 bases from J, the junction contained 15 bases not matched to a gene. Looked up from germline, CDR1 is LGHDT and CDR2 is YNNKEL (reference sequence). The CDR3 is CASSTLGTASQQYF. CDR3 bases: TGTGCCAGCTCAACGTTAGGGACAGCCTCCCAGCAGTACTTC.

This clonotype was recorded many times. The chain joins TRBV5-1 to TRBJ2-3, with D perhaps matching TRBD1 (5 bases). This CDR3 spans 14 amino acids. Trimming cost V 0 bases and J 5 bases, with 10 bases left between them. Per the germline V gene, CDR1 is SGHRS and CDR2 is YFSETQ. DNA for the CDR3: TGCGCCAGCAGCTTGGGGCAGGGTGGAGATACGCAGTATTTT. It specifies CASSLGQGGDTQYF. Complete variable domain (other parts from reference TRBV5-1 and TRBJ2-3): KAGVTQTPRYLIKTRGQQVTLSCSPISGHRSVSWYQQTPGQGLQFLFEYFSETQRNKGNFPGRFSGRQFSNSRSEMNVSTLELGDSALYLCASSLGQGGDTQYFGPGTRLTVL.